A selection of T cell receptor beta chains follows, all from one sample in a study of early T cells in non-severe SARS-CoV-2 infection. TCRdb reanalysed the 5' RACE reads using MiXCR and keeps one entry per CDR3 protein. The profile covers 45,000 to 65,000 distinct CDR3 sequences, with 7% to 10% appearing a single time and under 5.5% taken by the ten largest. Source material: whole blood. The origin of the receptors is an adult who was a healthcare worker with PCR-confirmed SARS-CoV-2 infection or an uninfected control (not recorded which). Both conserved end residues are part of each CDR3. D genes are given only for firm matches. For some rows the clone size is stated as once, few or many, or as a class when expanded; others skip it.

d_call: NA
clone_size: many
j_call: TRBJ2-1
v_call: TRBV5-6
cdr3_length: 15
cdr3_aa: CASSFGVGSYNEQFF
cdr3_nt: TGTGCCAGCAGCTTTGGGGTGGGCTCCTACAATGAGCAGTTCTTC

d_call: TRBD2
clone_size: many
j_call: TRBJ2-1
v_call: TRBV19
cdr3_length: 16
cdr3_aa: CASSIGIAGAYNEQFF
cdr3_nt: TGTGCCAGTAGTATAGGGATAGCGGGTGCCTACAATGAGCAGTTCTTC

d_call: NA
clone_size: NA
j_call: TRBJ2-2
v_call: TRBV5-8
cdr3_length: 14
cdr3_aa: CASDRSSNTGELFF
cdr3_nt: TGTGCCAGCGACAGAAGTTCGAACACCGGGGAGCTGTTTTTT

d_call: NA
clone_size: many
j_call: TRBJ2-4
v_call: TRBV7-6
cdr3_length: 13
cdr3_aa: CASSLEPETGLTF
cdr3_nt: TGTGCCAGCAGCTTAGAGCCAGAAACTGGGCTGACCTTC

d_call: NA
clone_size: many
j_call: TRBJ2-1
v_call: TRBV6-5
cdr3_length: 15
cdr3_aa: CASSYSIGRRNEQFF
cdr3_nt: TGTGCCAGCAGTTACTCGATAGGACGCCGCAATGAGCAGTTCTTC

d_call: NA
clone_size: many
j_call: TRBJ1-2
v_call: TRBV29-1
cdr3_length: 16
cdr3_aa: CSVEDWMNQYNYGYTF
cdr3_nt: TGCAGCGTTGAAGATTGGATGAATCAGTACAACTATGGCTACACCTTC

d_call: TRBD1
clone_size: few
j_call: TRBJ1-2
v_call: TRBV5-4
cdr3_length: 17
cdr3_aa: CASKAWRGQGAAYGYTF
cdr3_nt: TGTGCCAGCAAAGCTTGGAGGGGACAGGGGGCGGCCTATGGCTACACCTTC

d_call: TRBD1
clone_size: many
j_call: TRBJ2-2
v_call: TRBV5-1
cdr3_length: 16
cdr3_aa: CASSAGQARNTGELFF
cdr3_nt: TGCGCCAGCAGCGCCGGACAGGCCCGGAACACCGGGGAGCTGTTTTTT

d_call: TRBD2
clone_size: medium-sized
j_call: TRBJ2-5
v_call: TRBV6-6
cdr3_length: 16
cdr3_aa: CASSYSTGGSEETQYF
cdr3_nt: TGTGCCAGCAGTTACTCGACGGGAGGGTCGGAAGAGACCCAGTACTTC

d_call: TRBD1
clone_size: many
j_call: TRBJ1-6
v_call: TRBV7-2
cdr3_length: 15
cdr3_aa: CASSFDRGYDSPLHF
cdr3_nt: TGTGCCAGCAGCTTTGACAGGGGCTACGATTCACCCCTCCACTTT

d_call: NA
clone_size: many
j_call: TRBJ1-2
v_call: TRBV24-1
cdr3_length: 16
cdr3_aa: CATSDLDSGGDYRYTF
cdr3_nt: TGTGCCACCAGTGATTTGGACTCGGGGGGCGATTATCGCTACACCTTC

d_call: NA
clone_size: many
j_call: TRBJ1-2
v_call: TRBV29-1
cdr3_length: 13
cdr3_aa: CSVEGWQGGGYTF
cdr3_nt: TGCAGCGTTGAGGGCTGGCAGGGAGGAGGCTACACCTTC

d_call: TRBD1
clone_size: many
j_call: TRBJ1-1
v_call: TRBV30
cdr3_length: 16
cdr3_aa: CAWSRKLQGANTEAFF
cdr3_nt: TGTGCCTGGAGCCGAAAACTGCAGGGGGCCAACACTGAAGCTTTCTTT

d_call: NA
clone_size: many
j_call: TRBJ2-7
v_call: TRBV2
cdr3_length: 14
cdr3_aa: CASSAGQPSYEQYF
cdr3_nt: TGTGCCAGCAGCGCCGGACAGCCTTCCTACGAGCAGTACTTC

d_call: NA
clone_size: many
j_call: TRBJ2-1
v_call: TRBV27
cdr3_length: 14
cdr3_aa: CASSFGRSYNEQFF
cdr3_nt: TGTGCCAGCAGTTTTGGACGCTCCTACAATGAGCAGTTCTTC

d_call: NA
clone_size: many
j_call: TRBJ2-1
v_call: TRBV19
cdr3_length: 16
cdr3_aa: CASSIGLALSYNEQFF
cdr3_nt: TGTGCCAGTAGTATAGGGCTCGCCCTTTCCTACAATGAGCAGTTCTTC

d_call: NA
clone_size: many
j_call: TRBJ2-3
v_call: TRBV12-3/TRBV12-4
cdr3_length: 12
cdr3_aa: CASSRSTDTQYF
cdr3_nt: TGTGCCAGCAGTCGTAGCACAGATACGCAGTATTTT

d_call: NA
clone_size: many
j_call: TRBJ1-2
v_call: TRBV4-3
cdr3_length: 15
cdr3_aa: CASSQVAGEGYGYTF
cdr3_nt: TGCGCCAGCAGCCAAGTCGCGGGGGAGGGCTATGGCTACACCTTC

d_call: TRBD1
clone_size: NA
j_call: TRBJ2-7
v_call: TRBV7-2
cdr3_length: 16
cdr3_aa: CASSLGPDRGSYEQYF
cdr3_nt: TGTGCCAGCAGCTTAGGGCCCGACAGGGGCTCCTACGAGCAGTACTTC

d_call: NA
clone_size: many
j_call: TRBJ2-3
v_call: TRBV25-1
cdr3_length: 11
cdr3_aa: CASGHVDTQYF
cdr3_nt: TGTGCCAGCGGACACGTAGATACGCAGTATTTT

d_call: NA
clone_size: many
j_call: TRBJ2-3
v_call: TRBV7-3
cdr3_length: 15
cdr3_aa: CASSSWPGAQDTQYF
cdr3_nt: TGTGCCAGCAGCTCCTGGCCGGGGGCTCAAGATACGCAGTATTTT

d_call: TRBD1
clone_size: many
j_call: TRBJ2-6
v_call: TRBV11-2
cdr3_length: 16
cdr3_aa: CASSKDRGSGANVLTF
cdr3_nt: TGTGCCAGCAGCAAGGACAGGGGCTCTGGGGCCAACGTCCTGACTTTC

d_call: TRBD2
clone_size: many
j_call: TRBJ2-3
v_call: TRBV29-1
cdr3_length: 14
cdr3_aa: CSPLRREGADTQYF
cdr3_nt: TGCAGCCCATTGAGGAGGGAGGGCGCAGATACGCAGTATTTT

d_call: TRBD2
clone_size: NA
j_call: TRBJ2-1
v_call: TRBV25-1
cdr3_length: 15
cdr3_aa: CASRATSGRANEQFF
cdr3_nt: TGTGCCAGCAGGGCTACTAGCGGGAGGGCCAATGAGCAGTTCTTC

d_call: NA
clone_size: many
j_call: TRBJ2-7
v_call: TRBV6-1
cdr3_length: 15
cdr3_aa: CASSGGTGNSYEQYF
cdr3_nt: TGTGCCAGCAGTGGGGGGACGGGGAATTCCTACGAGCAGTACTTC

d_call: NA
clone_size: many
j_call: TRBJ1-6
v_call: TRBV21-1
cdr3_length: 17
cdr3_aa: CASSPQRSSSYNSPLHF
cdr3_nt: TGTGCCAGCAGCCCCCAGCGTTCCAGCTCCTATAATTCACCCCTCCACTTT

d_call: NA
clone_size: few
j_call: TRBJ2-5
v_call: TRBV4-2
cdr3_length: 17
cdr3_aa: CASSHSKGAASQETQYF
cdr3_nt: TGTGCCAGCAGCCATTCGAAAGGGGCGGCCTCTCAAGAGACCCAGTACTTC

d_call: TRBD1
clone_size: many
j_call: TRBJ1-4
v_call: TRBV5-5
cdr3_length: 15
cdr3_aa: CASSKPGQGNEKLFF
cdr3_nt: TGTGCCAGCAGTAAACCGGGACAGGGGAATGAAAAACTGTTTTTT

d_call: TRBD2
clone_size: many
j_call: TRBJ2-3
v_call: TRBV20-1
cdr3_length: 14
cdr3_aa: CSAPKTSYTDTQYF
cdr3_nt: TGCAGTGCCCCGAAGACTAGCTACACAGATACGCAGTATTTT

d_call: NA
clone_size: few
j_call: TRBJ2-1
v_call: TRBV11-1
cdr3_length: 13
cdr3_aa: CASSFAGYNEQFF
cdr3_nt: TGTGCCAGCAGCTTTGCGGGATACAATGAGCAGTTCTTC

d_call: TRBD2
clone_size: few
j_call: TRBJ2-7
v_call: TRBV27
cdr3_length: 15
cdr3_aa: CASSKLAENAYEQYF
cdr3_nt: TGTGCCAGCAGTAAGCTAGCGGAAAACGCCTACGAGCAGTACTTC

d_call: TRBD2
clone_size: NA
j_call: TRBJ2-1
v_call: TRBV6-5
cdr3_length: 14
cdr3_aa: CASRVGLADNEQFF
cdr3_nt: TGTGCCAGCAGGGTAGGACTAGCCGACAATGAGCAGTTCTTC

d_call: TRBD1
clone_size: many
j_call: TRBJ2-1
v_call: TRBV7-2
cdr3_length: 14
cdr3_aa: CASTWDRVNNEQFF
cdr3_nt: TGTGCCAGCACCTGGGACAGGGTGAACAATGAGCAGTTCTTC

d_call: TRBD1
clone_size: many
j_call: TRBJ1-2
v_call: TRBV29-1
cdr3_length: 14
cdr3_aa: CSVDGGQGHYGYTF
cdr3_nt: TGCAGCGTTGACGGGGGACAGGGGCACTATGGCTACACCTTC

d_call: TRBD1
clone_size: many
j_call: TRBJ2-3
v_call: TRBV20-1
cdr3_length: 14
cdr3_aa: CRLATGDSTDTQYF
cdr3_nt: TGCAGGCTGGCGACAGGGGATAGCACAGATACGCAGTATTTT

d_call: TRBD1
clone_size: many
j_call: TRBJ2-3
v_call: TRBV20-1
cdr3_length: 19
cdr3_aa: CSARDIGIGRTGVADTQYF
cdr3_nt: TGCAGTGCTAGAGATATAGGGATAGGGCGAACAGGGGTCGCAGATACGCAGTATTTT

d_call: NA
clone_size: many
j_call: TRBJ2-2
v_call: TRBV11-2
cdr3_length: 13
cdr3_aa: CASSLDTPNGLFF
cdr3_nt: TGTGCCAGCAGCTTAGATACCCCTAATGGGCTGTTTTTT

d_call: NA
clone_size: many
j_call: TRBJ1-5
v_call: TRBV7-2
cdr3_length: 12
cdr3_aa: CASSPDYQPQHF
cdr3_nt: TGTGCCAGCAGCCCAGACTATCAGCCCCAGCATTTT

d_call: NA
clone_size: few
j_call: TRBJ1-5
v_call: TRBV6-2/TRBV6-3
cdr3_length: 13
cdr3_aa: CASRMGGDQPQHF
cdr3_nt: TGTGCCAGCAGAATGGGGGGGGATCAGCCCCAGCATTTT

d_call: NA
clone_size: many
j_call: TRBJ2-1
v_call: TRBV29-1
cdr3_length: 15
cdr3_aa: CSVEEVRLGYNEQFF
cdr3_nt: TGCAGCGTTGAAGAAGTGCGGCTTGGCTACAATGAGCAGTTCTTC

d_call: TRBD2
clone_size: few
j_call: TRBJ2-5
v_call: TRBV9
cdr3_length: 16
cdr3_aa: CASSVSSAGTQETQYF
cdr3_nt: TGTGCCAGCAGCGTATCTTCAGCGGGGACCCAAGAGACCCAGTACTTC

d_call: TRBD2
clone_size: NA
j_call: TRBJ2-1
v_call: TRBV20-1
cdr3_length: 15
cdr3_aa: CSAAPAGGRANEQFF
cdr3_nt: TGCAGTGCCGCCCCAGCGGGCGGGAGGGCCAATGAGCAGTTCTTC

d_call: NA
clone_size: many
j_call: TRBJ2-3
v_call: TRBV7-2
cdr3_length: 15
cdr3_aa: CASSLTRQSTDTQYF
cdr3_nt: TGTGCCAGCAGCTTAACGCGACAGAGCACAGATACGCAGTATTTT

d_call: TRBD2
clone_size: NA
j_call: TRBJ2-7
v_call: TRBV29-1
cdr3_length: 12
cdr3_aa: CSAGLAGGEQYF
cdr3_nt: TGCAGCGCGGGACTAGCGGGAGGCGAGCAGTACTTC